This entry features one T cell receptor beta chain sequence. There are 14 residues in the CDR3. Trimming took off 1 base at V and 0 bases at J, with 6 bases between the two ends. The germline CDR1 and CDR2 sequences are MNHNY and SVGAGI (reference sequence). This sample stems from a study of OX40 agonist ivuxolimab in advanced cancers. Generated by immunoSEQ multiplex PCR, the TCRdb table keeps only in-frame clones and is missing some. Found here are about 98,000 clones, 85% to 95% of them singletons; the top ten hold 0.26%. The sample here was CD4+ or CD8+ T cells sorted from blood, taken in a trial of the OX40 agonist ivuxolimab. The sequence derives from an adult with an advanced solid tumor such as melanoma, head and neck, liver or kidney cancer. The chain couples TRBV6-6 to TRBJ1-2; D gene uncertain. The CDR3 is CASSYLTTNYGYTF. The CDR3 DNA reads TGTGCCAGCAGTTACTTAACAACTAACTATGGCTACACCTTC.